Below are 21 T cell receptor beta chains sequenced from a single sample in a study of blood T cell repertoires in COVID-19. Generated by immunoSEQ multiplex PCR, the TCRdb table keeps only in-frame clones and is missing some. The table has about 150,000 clones, 84% seen once. The sequencing input was peripheral blood. All receptors derive from a woman between 45 and 60 years old with acute or convalescent COVID-19.

This clone was recorded once. V usage is TRBV6-2 or TRBV6-3 and J usage is TRBJ2-3; TRBD2 matches at 12 bases. CDR3 length: 17 amino acids. V shed 4 bases, J shed 4 bases, and the junction held 9 bases outside the gene matches. The V gene's germline CDR1 is MNHEY and CDR2 SVGEGT. The CDR3 region has the DNA TGTGCCAGCAGTTTCGGGACTAGCGGGTCGTTCGCAGATACGCAGTATTTT. Protein product: CASSFGTSGSFADTQYF.

The sample holds one count of this clone. This chain joins TRBV28 and TRBJ1-6; D perhaps matches TRBD1 (6 bases). This CDR3 has 13 amino acids. CDR1 and CDR2 from the germline V gene are MDHEN and SYDVKM. The V gene lost 3 bases and the J gene lost 13 bases, with 13 bases spanning the gap. CDR3 residues: CASSFRSQGPLHF. Written as DNA, the CDR3 is TGTGCCAGCAGTTTCAGGAGCCAGGGGCCCCTCCACTTT.

The J gene is TRBJ1-2, the V gene TRBV19; 7 nucleotides line up with TRBD1. V lost 5 bases, J lost 7 bases, and 16 bases stayed unmatched. The CDR3 contains 16 residues. CDR1 LNHDA and CDR2 SQIVND come from the germline V gene (reference sequence). For the CDR3, the DNA is TGTGCCAGTAGTCGAGTTCCCAGAGACAGGGACAGTGGCTACACCTTC. Amino acids: CASSRVPRDRDSGYTF.

The chain links TRBV7-2 to TRBJ2-1, with 8 bases fitting TRBD2. CDR1 is SGHTA and CDR2 is FQGNSA in the germline V gene. This CDR3 comprises 15 residues. J was trimmed by 9 bases and V by 1 base; bases with no gene match: 8. The CDR3 is CASSLGLAGTTEQFF. As DNA, the CDR3 is TGTGCCAGCAGCTTAGGTCTAGCGGGTACAACTGAGCAGTTCTTC. Combining the CDR3 with reference TRBV7-2 and TRBJ2-1 gives the whole variable domain GAGVSQSPSNKVTEKGKDVELRCDPISGHTALYWYRQSLGQGLEFLIYFQGNSAPDKSGLPSDRFSAERTGGSVSTLTIQRTQQEDSAVYLCASSLGLAGTTEQFFGPGTRLTVL.

The rearrangement uses TRBV6-2 or TRBV6-3 and TRBJ1-5; no firm D call. Trimming took 2 bases from V and 7 from J, leaving 9 bases between them. The CDR3 runs 13 residues. Germline V gene data show CDR1 as MNHEY and CDR2 as SVGEGT. The CDR3 sequence is CASSYAEGQPQHF. The CDR3 region has the DNA TGTGCCAGCAGTTACGCGGAGGGACAGCCCCAGCATTTT.

V and J are TRBV5-6 and TRBJ1-2, with D possibly being TRBD1 (5 bases). Germline-derived CDR1 and CDR2 are SGHDT and YYEEEE. This CDR3 has 12 amino acids. V lost 6 bases to trimming and J lost 5 bases, with 11 bases between them. The CDR3 here is CASTWGGYGYTF. The CDR3 DNA reads TGTGCCAGCACCTGGGGGGGTTATGGCTACACCTTC.

V usage is TRBV7-8 and J usage is TRBJ2-5; D is perhaps TRBD1 (6 bases). The V end lost 0 bases, the J end lost 4 bases, and 9 bases lay between the germline ends. Per germline, CDR1 SGHVS and CDR2 FQNEAQ. The CDR3 spans 14 residues. The chain's CDR3 is CASSLAGTRETQYF. CDR3 sequence (DNA): TGTGCCAGCAGCTTAGCGGGGACACGAGAGACCCAGTACTTC.

J is TRBJ2-7 and V is TRBV5-1; 11 nucleotides line up with TRBD2. The CDR3 extends over 17 amino acids. J gave up 4 bases and V 4 bases, and 13 bases lay outside the gene matches. Germline values: CDR1 SGHRS, CDR2 YFSETQ. CDR3: CASSPFSSGRTDYEQYF. In nucleotides, the CDR3 is TGCGCCAGCAGCCCCTTCTCTAGCGGGAGGACCGATTACGAGCAGTACTTC.

This clone came up once. The chain joins TRBV11-2 to TRBJ1-1; D might be TRBD1 (6 bases). The CDR3 runs to 15 residues. The V and J ends lost 4 bases and 0 bases respectively, with 12 bases between them. Germline V CDR1 and CDR2: SGHAT, FQNNGV. The CDR3 spells CASSSPGHLNTEAFF. The CDR3 DNA sequence: TGTGCCAGCAGCTCACCGGGACACTTGAACACTGAAGCTTTCTTT.

The chain has TRBV5-5 and TRBJ2-1, with 9 bases that match TRBD2. CDR1 is SGHKS and CDR2 is YYEKEE in the germline V gene (reference sequence). The junction had 3 bases not matched to a gene; V was cut back by 5 bases and J by 0 bases. CDR3 size: 15 residues. CDR3 sequence (DNA): TGTGCCAGCAGTCTAGCGGGGAGCTCCTACAATGAGCAGTTCTTC. Protein sequence: CASSLAGSSYNEQFF.

The gene calls are TRBV29-1 and TRBJ1-2; 7 nucleotides align to TRBD1. V lost 6 bases and J lost 5; bases outside the gene matches: 9. Germline assignment: CDR1 SQVTM and CDR2 ANQGSEA. The CDR3 contains 13 residues. CDR3 loop: CSVKQGTGYGYTF. The CDR3 bases are TGCAGCGTGAAACAGGGGACTGGGTATGGCTACACCTTC. Combining the CDR3 with reference TRBV29-1 and TRBJ1-2 gives the whole variable domain SAVISQKPSRDICQRGTSLTIQCQVDSQVTMMFWYRQQPGQSLTLIATANQGSEATYESGFVIDKFPISRPNLTFSTLTVSNMSPEDSSIYLCSVKQGTGYGYTFGSGTRLTVV.

CDR3 coding DNA: TGTGCCAGCAGTCTGGGGGGGGGTGAAAAACTGTTTTTT. Protein product: CASSLGGGEKLFF. The chain couples TRBV12-3 or TRBV12-4 to TRBJ1-4, with TRBD1 as a possible D gene (5 bases). This CDR3 region has 13 residues. The V gene lost 5 bases and the J gene lost 7 bases, with 11 bases spanning the gap.

On this clone itself: Other DNA sequences in this specimen translate into the identical CDR3. This chain links TRBV6-5 with TRBJ2-3; D possibly corresponds to TRBD1 (5 bases). V lost 2 bases and J 1 base, leaving 10 bases between the germline ends. CDR1 is MNHEY, CDR2 SVGAGI, per germline. This CDR3 is built from 15 residues. This CDR3 reads CASSYGQGGTDTQYF. For the CDR3, the DNA is TGTGCCAGCAGTTACGGGCAGGGCGGCACAGATACGCAGTATTTT.

The chain employs TRBV10-3 and TRBJ2-7; 7 bases are shared with TRBD1. The trim removed 5 bases at V and 3 bases at J, leaving 4 bases unmatched. Germline assignment: CDR1 ENHRY and CDR2 SYGVKD. The CDR3 is 13 amino acids. The CDR3 nucleotides are TGTGCCATCAGTCCGGGACAGAACTACGAGCAGTACTTC. This gives the protein CAISPGQNYEQYF.

This chain connects TRBV7-2 to TRBJ1-2, with D tentatively TRBD1 (5 bases). The V end lost 5 bases, the J end lost 5 bases, and 15 bases lay between the germline ends. CDR1 and CDR2 from the germline V gene are SGHTA and FQGNSA. The CDR3 is 14 amino acids. CDR3 in amino acids: CASSPRGSGYGYTF. CDR3 in DNA: TGTGCCAGCAGCCCCCGGGGGAGCGGATATGGCTACACCTTC. The full variable domain, its missing parts supplied by reference TRBV7-2 and TRBJ1-2, is GAGVSQSPSNKVTEKGKDVELRCDPISGHTALYWYRQSLGQGLEFLIYFQGNSAPDKSGLPSDRFSAERTGGSVSTLTIQRTQQEDSAVYLCASSPRGSGYGYTFGSGTRLTVV.

This clone was observed a few times. The V gene is TRBV7-3, the J gene TRBJ1-6; D gene uncertain. Trimming left V 5 bases short and J 8 bases short, with 10 bases between. This CDR3 comprises 13 residues. CDR1 is SGHTA and CDR2 is FQGTGA in the germline V gene. The CDR3 nucleotides are TGTGCCAGCAGCCCGGAGGGCTATTCACCCCTCCACTTT. Translation: CASSPEGYSPLHF. Using reference TRBV7-3 and TRBJ1-6 for the parts outside the CDR3, the full variable domain is GAGVSQTPSNKVTEKGKYVELRCDPISGHTALYWYRQSLGQGPEFLIYFQGTGAADDSGLPNDRFFAVRPEGSVSTLKIQRTERGDSAVYLCASSPEGYSPLHFGNGTRLTVT.

This clone was seen once. The V gene is TRBV9, the J gene TRBJ2-7, with 9 bases lining up with TRBD2. Trimming took 1 base from V and 3 from J; bases not matched to a gene: 2. CDR1 and CDR2 (germline): SGDLS, YYNGEE. The CDR3 is made up of 14 amino acids. The CDR3 DNA is TGTGCCAGCAGCGTATCTAGCGGGAACTACGAGCAGTACTTC. Its protein product is CASSVSSGNYEQYF. Based on the CDR3 plus reference TRBV9 and TRBJ2-7, the full variable domain is DSGVTQTPKHLITATGQRVTLRCSPRSGDLSVYWYQQSLDQGLQFLIQYYNGEERAKGNILERFSAQQFPDLHSELNLSSLELGDSALYFCASSVSSGNYEQYFGPGTRLTVT.

This clone was found a few times. The CDR3, as DNA: TGTGCCAGCAGCTTAAGCAGCGGGGGAACTGACGAGCAGTACTTC. Residues: CASSLSSGGTDEQYF. The J gene is TRBJ2-7, the V gene TRBV7-9, with 8 nucleotides matching TRBD2. This CDR3 is built from 15 residues. Trimming at V came to 2 bases and at J to 5 bases, leaving 8 bases not matched to a gene. Germline CDR1 SEHNR, CDR2 FQNEAQ (reference sequence).

V usage is TRBV18 and J usage is TRBJ2-5; D remains ambiguous. V lost 5 bases, J lost 3 bases, and 4 bases lay in between. The CDR3 covers 11 residues. CDR1 KGHSH and CDR2 LQKENI come from the germline V gene. CDR3 region: CASSREETQYF. The CDR3 nucleotides read TGTGCCAGCTCAAGAGAAGAGACCCAGTACTTC.

The CDR3 DNA reads TGTGCCAGCACCCGCTCCGCACTGCGACACTCCTACGAGCAGTACTTC. Amino acids: CASTRSALRHSYEQYF. The J gene is TRBJ2-7, the V gene TRBV28, with D uncertain. The germline gives CDR1 MDHEN, CDR2 SYDVKM. Trimming stripped 7 bases from V and 0 bases from J, with 19 bases between. CDR3 length: 16 residues.

The chain links TRBV19 to TRBJ1-2; possible D gene TRBD1, 6 bases. Trimming stripped 7 bases from V and 4 bases from J, with 13 bases between. The CDR3 sequence is 13 residues long. Germline V gene lookup returns CDR1 LNHDA and CDR2 SQIVND (reference sequence). CDR3 residues: CASTKVRGYGYTF. The DNA of the CDR3 is TGTGCCAGTACTAAGGTCAGGGGCTATGGCTACACCTTC. The variable domain in full, completed from reference TRBV19 and TRBJ1-2, reads DGGITQSPKYLFRKEGQNVTLSCEQNLNHDAMYWYRQDPGQGLRLIYYSQIVNDFQKGDIAEGYSVSREKKESFPLTVTSAQKNPTAFYLCASTKVRGYGYTFGSGTRLTVV.